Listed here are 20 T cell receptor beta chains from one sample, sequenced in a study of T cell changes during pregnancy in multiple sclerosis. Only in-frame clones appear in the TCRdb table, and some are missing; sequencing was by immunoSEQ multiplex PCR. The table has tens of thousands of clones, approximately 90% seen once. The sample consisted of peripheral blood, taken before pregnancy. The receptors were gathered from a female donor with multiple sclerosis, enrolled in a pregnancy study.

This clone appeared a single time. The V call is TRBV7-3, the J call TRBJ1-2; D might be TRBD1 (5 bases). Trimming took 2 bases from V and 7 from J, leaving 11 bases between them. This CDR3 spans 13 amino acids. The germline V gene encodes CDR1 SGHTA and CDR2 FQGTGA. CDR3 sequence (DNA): TGTGCCAGCAGCTTAGCCCCAGGGTTTGGCTACACCTTC. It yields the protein CASSLAPGFGYTF.

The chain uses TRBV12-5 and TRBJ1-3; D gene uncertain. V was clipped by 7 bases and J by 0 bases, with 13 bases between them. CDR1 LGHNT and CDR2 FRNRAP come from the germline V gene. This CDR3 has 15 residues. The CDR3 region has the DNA TGTGCTAGTGTAGAGGGCAGCCTCTCTGGAAACACCATATATTTT. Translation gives CASVEGSLSGNTIYF.

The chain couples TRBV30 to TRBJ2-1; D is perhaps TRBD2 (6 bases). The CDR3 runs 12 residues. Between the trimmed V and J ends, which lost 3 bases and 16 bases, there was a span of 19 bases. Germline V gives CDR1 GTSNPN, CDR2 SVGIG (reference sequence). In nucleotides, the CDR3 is TGTGCCTGGAGAACGGGAGAAGCTGCTGGATTCTTC. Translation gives CAWRTGEAAGFF.

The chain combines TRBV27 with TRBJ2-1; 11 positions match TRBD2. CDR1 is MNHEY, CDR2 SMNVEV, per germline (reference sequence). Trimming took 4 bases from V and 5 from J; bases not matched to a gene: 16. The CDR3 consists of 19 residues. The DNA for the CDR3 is TGTGCCAGCAGTTCGGGAAGGGTCGGGGCGACTAGCGGGGACAATGAGCAGTTCTTC. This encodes CASSSGRVGATSGDNEQFF.

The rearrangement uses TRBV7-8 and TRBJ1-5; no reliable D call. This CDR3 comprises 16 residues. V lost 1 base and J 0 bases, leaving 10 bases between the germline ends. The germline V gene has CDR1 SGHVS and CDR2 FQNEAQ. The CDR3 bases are TGTGCCAGCAGCTTAGATCCGGGTTATAGCAATCAGCCCCAGCATTTT. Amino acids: CASSLDPGYSNQPQHF.

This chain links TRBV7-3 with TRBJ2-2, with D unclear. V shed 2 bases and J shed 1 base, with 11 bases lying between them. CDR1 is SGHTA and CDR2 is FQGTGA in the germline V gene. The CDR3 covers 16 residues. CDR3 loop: CASSLLLTKNTGELFF. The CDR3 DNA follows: TGTGCCAGCAGCTTACTACTAACCAAGAACACCGGGGAGCTGTTTTTT.

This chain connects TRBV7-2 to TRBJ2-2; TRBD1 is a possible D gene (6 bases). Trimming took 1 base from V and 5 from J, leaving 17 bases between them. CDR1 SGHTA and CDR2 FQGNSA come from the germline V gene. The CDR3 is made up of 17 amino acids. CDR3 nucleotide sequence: TGTGCCAGCAGCTTAGGTGTGGGGGCGCAGGGGACCGGGGAGCTGTTTTTT. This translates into CASSLGVGAQGTGELFF.

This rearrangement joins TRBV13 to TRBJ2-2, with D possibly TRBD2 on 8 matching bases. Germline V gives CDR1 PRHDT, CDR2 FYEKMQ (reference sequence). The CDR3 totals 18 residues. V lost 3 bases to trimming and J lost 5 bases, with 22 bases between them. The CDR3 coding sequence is TGTGCCAGCAGCTTCTATCGGGGGGGGACAGCGAGGACCGGGGAGCTGTTTTTT. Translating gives CASSFYRGGTARTGELFF.

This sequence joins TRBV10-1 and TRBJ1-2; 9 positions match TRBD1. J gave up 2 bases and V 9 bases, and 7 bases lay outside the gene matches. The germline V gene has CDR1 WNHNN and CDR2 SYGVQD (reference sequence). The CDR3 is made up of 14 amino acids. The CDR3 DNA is TGCGCCAGGGACCAGGGACAGGGAAACTATGGCTACACCTTC. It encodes CARDQGQGNYGYTF.

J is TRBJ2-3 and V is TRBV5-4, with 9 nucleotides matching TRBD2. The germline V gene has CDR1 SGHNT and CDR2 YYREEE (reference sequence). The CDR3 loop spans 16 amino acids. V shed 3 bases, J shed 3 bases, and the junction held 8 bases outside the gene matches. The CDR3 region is CASSSPSGRRTDTQYF. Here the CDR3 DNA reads TGTGCCAGCAGCTCGCCCAGCGGGAGGAGGACAGATACGCAGTATTTT.

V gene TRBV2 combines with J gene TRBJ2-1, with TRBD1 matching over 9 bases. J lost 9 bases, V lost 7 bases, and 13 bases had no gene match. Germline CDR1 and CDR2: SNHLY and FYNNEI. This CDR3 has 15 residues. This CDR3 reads CASNWDRERLGEQFF. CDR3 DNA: TGTGCCAGCAATTGGGACAGGGAACGATTAGGTGAGCAGTTCTTC.

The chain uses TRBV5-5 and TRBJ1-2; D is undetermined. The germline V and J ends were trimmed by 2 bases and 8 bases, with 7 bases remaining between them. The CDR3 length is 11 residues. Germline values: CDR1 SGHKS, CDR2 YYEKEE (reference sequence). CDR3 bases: TGTGCCAGCAGCTTAAGTCGGGGCTACACCTTC. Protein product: CASSLSRGYTF.

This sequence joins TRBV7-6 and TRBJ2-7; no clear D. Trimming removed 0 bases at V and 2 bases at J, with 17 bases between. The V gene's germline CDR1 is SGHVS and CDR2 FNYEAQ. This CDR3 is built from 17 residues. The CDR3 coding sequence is TGTGCCAGCAGCTTAGCTGTATCCGCAGGTTTGACCTACGAGCAGTACTTC. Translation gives CASSLAVSAGLTYEQYF.

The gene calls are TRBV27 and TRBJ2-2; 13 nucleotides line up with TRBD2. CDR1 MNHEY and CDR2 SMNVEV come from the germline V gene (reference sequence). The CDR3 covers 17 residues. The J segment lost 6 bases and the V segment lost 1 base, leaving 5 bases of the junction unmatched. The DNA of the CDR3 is TGTGCCAGCAGTTTATTCGGACTAGCGGGAGACGCCGGGGAGCTGTTTTTT. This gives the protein CASSLFGLAGDAGELFF.

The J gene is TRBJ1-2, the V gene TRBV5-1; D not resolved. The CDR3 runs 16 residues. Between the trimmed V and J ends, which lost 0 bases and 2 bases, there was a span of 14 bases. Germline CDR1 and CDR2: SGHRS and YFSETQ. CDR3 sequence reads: CASSLARQPPNYGYTF. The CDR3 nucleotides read TGCGCCAGCAGCTTGGCCAGGCAGCCCCCCAACTATGGCTACACCTTC.

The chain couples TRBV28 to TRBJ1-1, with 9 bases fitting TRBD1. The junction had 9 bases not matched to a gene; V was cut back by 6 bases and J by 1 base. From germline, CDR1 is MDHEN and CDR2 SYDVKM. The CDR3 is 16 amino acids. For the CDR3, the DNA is TGTGCCAGCAGCCTCACTGGGACAGGGAAGAACACTGAAGCTTTCTTT. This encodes CASSLTGTGKNTEAFF. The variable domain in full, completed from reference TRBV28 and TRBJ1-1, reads DVKVTQSSRYLVKRTGEKVFLECVQDMDHENMFWYRQDPGLGLRLIYFSYDVKMKEKGDIPEGYSVSREKKERFSLILESASTNQTSMYLCASSLTGTGKNTEAFFGQGTRLTVV.

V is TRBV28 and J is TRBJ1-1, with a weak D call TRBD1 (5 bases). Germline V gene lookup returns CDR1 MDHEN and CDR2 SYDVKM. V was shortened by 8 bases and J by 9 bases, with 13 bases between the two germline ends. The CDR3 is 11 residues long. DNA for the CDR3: TGTGCCAGCTCACTGGGGCTGAAAGCTTTCTTT. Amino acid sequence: CASSLGLKAFF.

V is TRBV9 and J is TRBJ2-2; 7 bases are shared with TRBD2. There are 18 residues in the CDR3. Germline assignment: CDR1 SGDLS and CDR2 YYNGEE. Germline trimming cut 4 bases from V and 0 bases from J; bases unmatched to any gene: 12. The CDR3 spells CASSPHPGGSSNTGELFF. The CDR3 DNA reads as TGTGCCAGCAGCCCCCACCCGGGCGGGAGCTCGAACACCGGGGAGCTGTTTTTT.

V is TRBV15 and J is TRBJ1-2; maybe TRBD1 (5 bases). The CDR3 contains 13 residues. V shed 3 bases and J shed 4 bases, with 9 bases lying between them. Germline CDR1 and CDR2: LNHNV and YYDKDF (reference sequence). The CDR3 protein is CATSSRDSYGYTF. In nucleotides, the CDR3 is TGTGCCACCAGCAGTCGCGACAGCTATGGCTACACCTTC.

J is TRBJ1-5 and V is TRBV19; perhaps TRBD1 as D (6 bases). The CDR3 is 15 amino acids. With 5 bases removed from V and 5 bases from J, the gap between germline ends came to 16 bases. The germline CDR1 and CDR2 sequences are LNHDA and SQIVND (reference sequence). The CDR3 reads CASSVLDRSYQPQHF. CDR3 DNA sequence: TGTGCCAGTAGTGTGCTCGACAGGAGCTATCAGCCCCAGCATTTT.